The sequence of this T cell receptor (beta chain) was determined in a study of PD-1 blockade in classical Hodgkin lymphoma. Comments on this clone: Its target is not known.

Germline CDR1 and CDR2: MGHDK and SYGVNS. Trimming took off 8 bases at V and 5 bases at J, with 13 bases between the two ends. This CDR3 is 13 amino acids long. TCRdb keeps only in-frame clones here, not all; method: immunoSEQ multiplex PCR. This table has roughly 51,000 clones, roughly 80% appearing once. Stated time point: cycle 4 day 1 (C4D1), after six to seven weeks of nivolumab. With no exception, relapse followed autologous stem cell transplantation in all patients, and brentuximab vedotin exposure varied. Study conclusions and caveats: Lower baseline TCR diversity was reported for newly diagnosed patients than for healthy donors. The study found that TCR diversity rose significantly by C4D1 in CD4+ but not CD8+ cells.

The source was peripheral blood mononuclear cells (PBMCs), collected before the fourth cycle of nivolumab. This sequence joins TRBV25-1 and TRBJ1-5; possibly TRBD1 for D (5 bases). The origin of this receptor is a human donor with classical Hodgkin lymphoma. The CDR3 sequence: CASGAGDHQPQHF. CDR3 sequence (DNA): TGTGCCAGCGGAGCGGGGGATCATCAGCCCCAGCATTTT.